This T cell receptor beta chain originates from a study of blood T cells in healthy people across ages. Study observations and caveats: Long-lived donors exceeded aged donors in naive CD4+ cells and diversity.

The CDR3 consists of 17 residues. The junction had 12 bases not matched to a gene; V was cut back by 4 bases and J by 7 bases. For the second PCR, which ran for 7 to 11 cycles, a sample-barcoded 5' primer and a J-beta primer mix were used. With 12 random nucleotides, a template-switch adaptor tagged each individual cDNA molecule. TCRdb processed the 5' RACE reads anew with MiXCR; each CDR3 protein has one entry. Of about 900,000 distinct CDR3 sequences in the sample, around 48% were seen once. Healthy Caucasian individuals from Russia aged about 6 to 90 served as donors. In each sample, at least 7 million PBMCs were isolated. For this clonotype: No antigen is known for it.

The receptor comes from a man aged 25-45 years in good health. The sequencing input was blood. The V gene is TRBV12-3 or TRBV12-4, the J gene TRBJ2-2; 10 bases are shared with TRBD1. The CDR3 DNA sequence: TGTGCCAGCAGTTACCCCACTGGACAGGGGGTAAACGGGGAGCTGTTTTTT. It specifies CASSYPTGQGVNGELFF.